This entry lists 20 T cell receptor beta chains sequenced from one sample in a study of CD8+CD57+ T cells in acquired aplastic anemia. Template material for TCR beta VDJ and CDR3 profiling consisted of genomic DNA. TCRdb re-analysed the reads in MiXCR, keeping a single row per CDR3 protein. The top ten clones hold about 2.9% of a sample with some 180,000 distinct CDR3 sequences, approximately 46% of them seen once. Sequencing used sorted CD4+, CD8+, or CD8+CD57+ T cells (not recorded which) from PBMCs. These receptors all come from a human donor in good health.

V is TRBV24-1 and J is TRBJ2-3; D is undetermined. The CDR3 runs to 14 residues. With 1 base removed from V and 2 bases from J, the gap between germline ends came to 6 bases. Germline loops: CDR1 KGHDR, CDR2 SFDVKD. The CDR3 region is CATSDLDHTDTQYF. In DNA, the CDR3 is TGTGCCACCAGTGATTTAGACCACACAGATACGCAGTATTTT.

V gene TRBV7-2 combines with J gene TRBJ1-1; D is possibly TRBD1 (6 bases). The CDR3 consists of 13 residues. Germline V gene sequence: CDR1 SGHTA, CDR2 FQGNSA. V lost 7 bases and J lost 5, with 14 bases in between. In DNA form, the CDR3 reads TGTGCCAGCACCCGAACCCAGGGGACTGAAGCTTTCTTT. This encodes CASTRTQGTEAFF. Based on the CDR3 plus reference TRBV7-2 and TRBJ1-1, the full variable domain is GAGVSQSPSNKVTEKGKDVELRCDPISGHTALYWYRQSLGQGLEFLIYFQGNSAPDKSGLPSDRFSAERTGGSVSTLTIQRTQQEDSAVYLCASTRTQGTEAFFGQGTRLTVV.

This clonotype was counted at least ten times. V and J are TRBV2 and TRBJ1-1, with D tentatively TRBD1 (6 bases). Trimming removed 8 bases from V and 0 bases from J, with 16 bases in between. The CDR3 length is 15 residues. The germline CDR1 and CDR2 sequences are SNHLY and FYNNEI. CDR3: CASRQGYSMNTEAFF. DNA of the CDR3: TGTGCCAGCCGGCAGGGGTATTCCATGAACACTGAAGCTTTCTTT.

At least ten counts were recorded for this clonotype. This chain joins TRBV12-3 or TRBV12-4 and TRBJ2-5; TRBD1 or TRBD2 may be the D gene (5 bases each). Trimming removed 2 bases from V and 4 bases from J, with 8 bases in between. CDR3 length: 13 residues. The CDR3: CASSLSGTETQYF. The CDR3 coding sequence is TGTGCCAGCAGTTTATCCGGGACAGAGACCCAGTACTTC.

The sample holds a few counts of this clonotype. The rearrangement links TRBV29-1 to TRBJ2-5; no clear D. Between the trimmed V and J ends, which lost 1 base and 4 bases, there was a span of 13 bases. The germline gives CDR1 SQVTM, CDR2 ANQGSEA. CDR3 length: 14 amino acids. Here the CDR3 reads CSVEVLPPLETQYF. The CDR3 DNA is TGCAGCGTTGAAGTTCTGCCCCCCCTAGAGACCCAGTACTTC.

J is TRBJ2-2 and V is TRBV4-2; D is perhaps TRBD2 (7 bases). Germline CDR1 and CDR2: LGHNA and YNFKEQ. Trimming stripped 4 bases from V and 1 base from J, with 19 bases between. The CDR3 covers 18 residues. In DNA, the CDR3 is TGTGCCAGCAGCCGAGAGCCCGGGGGGCTAGGGAACACCGGGGAGCTGTTTTTT. Amino acid sequence: CASSREPGGLGNTGELFF.

The chain employs TRBV2 and TRBJ2-7, with no clear D. The DNA matches TRBJ2-5 better at its end, which makes the J call doubtful. The CDR3 spans 15 residues. Germline CDR1 reads SNHLY; CDR2 reads FYNNEI. CDR3 coding DNA: TGTGCCAGCAGTGAGGTAGTGGGCCCTACAGAGACCCAGTACTTC. Amino acid sequence: CASSEVVGPTETQYF.

This sequence joins TRBV20-1 and TRBJ1-1; weak D call: TRBD1 (6 bases). CDR3 length: 14 amino acids. Trimming left V 4 bases short and J 2 bases short, with 14 bases between. The germline gives CDR1 DFQATT, CDR2 SNEGSKA (reference sequence). DNA for the CDR3: TGCAGTGCTAAAGGACAGCTATTTAACACTGAAGCTTTCTTT. Its protein is CSAKGQLFNTEAFF.

The chain employs TRBV20-1 and TRBJ1-2, with D perhaps TRBD1 (6 bases). The germline CDR1 and CDR2 sequences are DFQATT and SNEGSKA (reference sequence). V was cut by 3 bases and J by 6 bases, with 8 bases left in between. The CDR3 has 11 amino acids. DNA for the CDR3: TGCAGTGCTAGGGACAGCGATGGCTACACCTTC. Amino acid sequence: CSARDSDGYTF.

J is TRBJ1-2 and V is TRBV7-2; D call uncertain. Germline V gene sequence: CDR1 SGHTA, CDR2 FQGNSA. V was cut by 1 base and J by 6 bases, with 15 bases left in between. The CDR3 loop spans 15 amino acids. CDR3 nucleotide sequence: TGTGCCAGCAGCTTAGTTACCAGGTCGGTTGATGGCTACACCTTC. It is translated as CASSLVTRSVDGYTF.

This clonotype has a count of ten or more. The chain carries TRBV20-1 and TRBJ2-2; 11 bases are a match to TRBD2. The CDR3 is 14 amino acids. Germline V gives CDR1 DFQATT, CDR2 SNEGSKA (reference sequence). With V trimmed by 3 bases and J by 7 bases, 4 bases remained unmatched. The CDR3, as DNA: TGCAGTGCTAGGACTAGCGGGAATTTCGGGGAGCTGTTTTTT. It is translated as CSARTSGNFGELFF.

The chain combines TRBV24-1 with TRBJ2-2; tentative D call: TRBD2 (6 bases). The CDR3 covers 17 residues. Germline assignment: CDR1 KGHDR and CDR2 SFDVKD. V was cut by 3 bases and J by 3 bases, with 16 bases left in between. CDR3 loop: CATSDAEGPRDTGELFF. The CDR3, as DNA: TGTGCCACCAGTGATGCGGAGGGCCCTCGGGACACCGGGGAGCTGTTTTTT.

This clonotype has just a few counts. The chain links TRBV10-3 to TRBJ2-7; no reliable D call. Germline values: CDR1 ENHRY, CDR2 SYGVKD. V was clipped by 0 bases and J by 3 bases, with 9 bases between them. CDR3 size: 14 residues. CDR3 in DNA: TGTGCCATCAGTGAGTCGACATTTCGCTACGAGCAGTACTTC. It codes for CAISESTFRYEQYF.

V gene TRBV20-1 combines with J gene TRBJ2-7; TRBD2 aligns across 7 bases. Per the germline V gene, CDR1 is DFQATT and CDR2 is SNEGSKA (reference sequence). V shed 3 bases, J shed 6 bases, and the junction held 8 bases outside the gene matches. The CDR3 contains 13 residues. The CDR3 here is CSARSGLVREQYF. In DNA form, the CDR3 reads TGCAGTGCTAGGTCAGGACTAGTTCGCGAGCAGTACTTC.

This clonotype has at least ten counts. V gene TRBV24-1 combines with J gene TRBJ1-1; the D gene is possibly TRBD1 (5 bases). Trimming took 3 bases from V and 12 from J, leaving 16 bases between them. The CDR3 is made up of 13 amino acids. Germline V CDR1 and CDR2: KGHDR, SFDVKD. The CDR3 reads CATSDAGHPASFF. In DNA, the CDR3 is TGTGCCACCAGTGATGCGGGGCACCCTGCATCTTTCTTT.

V gene TRBV2 combines with J gene TRBJ2-7; 7 bases match TRBD2. The CDR3 runs to 15 residues. V gave up 1 base and J gave up 4 bases; unmatched junction bases: 7. The germline CDR1 and CDR2 sequences are SNHLY and FYNNEI. The CDR3 protein is CASSEVASGRYEQYF. The CDR3 DNA reads as TGTGCCAGCAGTGAAGTGGCTAGCGGACGTTACGAGCAGTACTTC. The full variable domain, with the rest looked up from reference TRBV2 and TRBJ2-7, is EPEVTQTPSHQVTQMGQEVILRCVPISNHLYFYWYRQILGQKVEFLVSFYNNEISEKSEIFDDQFSVERPDGSNFTLKIRSTKLEDSAMYFCASSEVASGRYEQYFGPGTRLTVT.

In its sample, this clonotype was seen a few times. V usage is TRBV27 and J usage is TRBJ2-7; a possible D gene is TRBD2 (7 bases). Germline lookup yields CDR1 MNHEY and CDR2 SMNVEV (reference sequence). V was trimmed by 5 bases and J by 4 bases, leaving 18 bases between them. The CDR3 is 15 amino acids. The CDR3 DNA follows: TGTGCCAGCAGTCCCCGTGAGGGGGGGCTTTACGAGCAGTACTTC. Its protein product is CASSPREGGLYEQYF.

On this clonotype: A single base separates this from a much larger clone, so it may be a read error. Likely a read error: the CDR3 ends without its conserved phenylalanine or tryptophan. The CDR3 DNA sequence: TGTGCCAGCAGTATGACAGCTACCTACGAGCAGTACCTC. It is translated as CASSMTATYEQYL. The genes are TRBV28 and TRBJ2-7; tentatively, D is TRBD1 (5 bases). This CDR3 is 13 amino acids long. CDR1 is MDHEN, CDR2 SYDVKM, per germline. The germline V and J ends were trimmed by 5 bases and 2 bases, with 10 bases remaining between them.

The rearrangement joins TRBV24-1 to TRBJ2-1; TRBD1 matches at 7 bases. This CDR3 has 14 amino acids. The J segment lost 9 bases and the V segment lost 3 bases, leaving 7 bases of the junction unmatched. Germline V CDR1 and CDR2: KGHDR, SFDVKD. Written as DNA, the CDR3 is TGTGCCACCAGTGATAGTCACCACAGGGGTGAGCAGTTCTTC. Protein: CATSDSHHRGEQFF.

About this clonotype itself: A read error may be the cause here, since a much bigger clone is one base away. The CDR3 is CAGSIRQGYYNEQFF. The DNA for the CDR3 is TGTGCCGGCAGCATAAGACAGGGATATTACAATGAGCAGTTCTTC. The chain couples TRBV9 to TRBJ2-1; 7 nucleotides align to TRBD1. In germline, CDR1 is SGDLS, CDR2 YYNGEE. The CDR3 has 15 residues.